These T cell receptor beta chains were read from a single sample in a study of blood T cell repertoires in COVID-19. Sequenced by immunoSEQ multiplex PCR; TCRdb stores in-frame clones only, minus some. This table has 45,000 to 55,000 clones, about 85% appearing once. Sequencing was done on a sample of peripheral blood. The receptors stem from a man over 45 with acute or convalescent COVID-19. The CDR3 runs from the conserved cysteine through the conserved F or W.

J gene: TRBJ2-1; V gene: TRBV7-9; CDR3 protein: CASSPPDRVYNEQFF
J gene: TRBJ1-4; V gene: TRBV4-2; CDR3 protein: CASSQPGGAGEKLFF
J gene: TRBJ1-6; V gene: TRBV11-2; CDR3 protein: CASSLEGGRNSPLHF
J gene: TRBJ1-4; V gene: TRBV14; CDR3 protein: CASSRNGGAYSEKLFF
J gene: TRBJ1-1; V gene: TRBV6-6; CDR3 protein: CASSYWPGTGYEAFF
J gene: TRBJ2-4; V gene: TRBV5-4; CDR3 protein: CASRDGEGLAKNIQYF
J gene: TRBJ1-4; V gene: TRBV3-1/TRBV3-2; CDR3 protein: CASSQPGQGEKLFF
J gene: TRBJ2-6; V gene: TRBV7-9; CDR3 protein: CASSLKSRDRVDSANVLTF
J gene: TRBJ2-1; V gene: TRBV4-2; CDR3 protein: CASSQSSGRGGEQFF
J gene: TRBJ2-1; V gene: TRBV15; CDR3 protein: CATSRLSGQGYEQFF
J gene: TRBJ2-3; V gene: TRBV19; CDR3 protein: CASSIRDRGDTQYF
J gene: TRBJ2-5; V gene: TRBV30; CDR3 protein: CAWNLDSQETQYF
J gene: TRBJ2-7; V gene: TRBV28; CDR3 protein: CASSRGQDPYEQYF
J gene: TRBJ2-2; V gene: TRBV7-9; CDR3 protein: CASTPRDRGNTGELFF
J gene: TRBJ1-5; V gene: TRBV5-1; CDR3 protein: CASSLGTVNQPQHF
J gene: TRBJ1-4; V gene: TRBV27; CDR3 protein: CASSYDRGRSSNEKLFF
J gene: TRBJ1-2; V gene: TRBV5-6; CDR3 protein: CASSLLTGVGYGYTF
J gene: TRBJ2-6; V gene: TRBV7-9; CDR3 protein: CASSFAGANVLTF
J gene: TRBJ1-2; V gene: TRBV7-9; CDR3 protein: CASSFDWPSYGYTF
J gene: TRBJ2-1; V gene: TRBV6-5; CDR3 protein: CASRLYNEQFF
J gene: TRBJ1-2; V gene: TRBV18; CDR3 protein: CASPRDDQGNQGYTF
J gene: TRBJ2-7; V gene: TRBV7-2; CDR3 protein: CASSPTSGGVISYEQYF
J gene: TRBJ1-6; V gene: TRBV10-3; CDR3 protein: CAISDRESAPLHF
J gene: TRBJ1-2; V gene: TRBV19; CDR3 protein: CASSIRGQSTNYGYTF
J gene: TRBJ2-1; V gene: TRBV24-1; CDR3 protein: CATRPTSGGYNEQFF
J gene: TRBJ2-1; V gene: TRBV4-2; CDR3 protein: CASSQDFGARGVNEQFF
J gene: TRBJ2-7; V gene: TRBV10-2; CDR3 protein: CASSAGTVYYEQYF
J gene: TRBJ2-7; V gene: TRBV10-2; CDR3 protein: CASIPGQGPYEQYF
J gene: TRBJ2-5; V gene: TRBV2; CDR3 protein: CASSAGTRGETQYF
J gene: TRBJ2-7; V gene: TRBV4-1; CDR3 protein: CASSQDLLAEQYF
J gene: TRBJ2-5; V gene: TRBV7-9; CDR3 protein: CASSLDPLAGAFSETQYF
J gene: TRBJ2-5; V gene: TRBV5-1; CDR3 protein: CASSSSGQQETQYF
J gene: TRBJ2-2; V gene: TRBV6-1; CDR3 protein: CASSEQTSGSGELFF
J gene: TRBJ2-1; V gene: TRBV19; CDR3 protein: CASRPGGHNEQFF
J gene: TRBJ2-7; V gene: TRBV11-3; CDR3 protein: CASSPPLVGQAYEQYF
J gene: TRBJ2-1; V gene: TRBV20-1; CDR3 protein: CSASTEGGVVYEQFF
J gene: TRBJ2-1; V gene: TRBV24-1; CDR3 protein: CATSPTSGRGSSYNEQFF
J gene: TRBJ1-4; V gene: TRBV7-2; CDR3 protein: CASSRDRGQTEKLFF
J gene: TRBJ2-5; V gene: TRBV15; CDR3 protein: CATSRDVLAKKETQYF
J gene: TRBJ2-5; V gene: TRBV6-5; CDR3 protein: CASSYVSGIQETQYF
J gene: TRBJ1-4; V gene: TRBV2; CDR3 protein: CASRRVGAGDEKLFF
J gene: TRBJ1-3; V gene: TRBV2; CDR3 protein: CASKASPGQHSGNTIYF
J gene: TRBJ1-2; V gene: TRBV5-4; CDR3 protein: CASSLRGNYGYTF
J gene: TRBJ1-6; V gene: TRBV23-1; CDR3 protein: CASSQSRDTTYNSPLHF
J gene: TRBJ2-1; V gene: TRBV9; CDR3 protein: CASSVVGGGSYNEQFF
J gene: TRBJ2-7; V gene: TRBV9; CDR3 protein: CASSPNPDRVGEQYF
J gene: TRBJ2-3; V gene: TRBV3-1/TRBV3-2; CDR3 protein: CASSQDLSSTDTQYF
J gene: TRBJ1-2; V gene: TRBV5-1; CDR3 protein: CASSLGWGDVNYGYTF
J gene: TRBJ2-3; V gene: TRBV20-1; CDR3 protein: CSASGRLGTSTDTQYF
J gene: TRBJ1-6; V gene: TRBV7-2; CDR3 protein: CASSLGLTGPNSPLHF
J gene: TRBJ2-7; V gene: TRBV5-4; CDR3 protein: CASSLAASGQTPYEQYF
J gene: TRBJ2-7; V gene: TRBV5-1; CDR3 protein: CASSIGLASDEQYF
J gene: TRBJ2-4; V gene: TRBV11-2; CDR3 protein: CASSPIGGQGANIQYF
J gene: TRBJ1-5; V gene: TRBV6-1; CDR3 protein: CASSDLTGYSNQPQHF
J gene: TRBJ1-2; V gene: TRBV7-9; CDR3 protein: CASSTVRGAVYGYTF
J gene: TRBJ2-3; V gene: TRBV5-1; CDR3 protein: CASSRGLAGTTDTQYF
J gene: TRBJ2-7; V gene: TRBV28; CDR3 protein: CASSPGTGMGEQYF
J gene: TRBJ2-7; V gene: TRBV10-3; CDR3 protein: CAISGIQGYEQYF
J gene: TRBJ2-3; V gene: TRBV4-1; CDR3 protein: CASSRTPGLAGPSTDTQYF
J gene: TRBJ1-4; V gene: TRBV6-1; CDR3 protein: CASSEGSESAFREKLFF